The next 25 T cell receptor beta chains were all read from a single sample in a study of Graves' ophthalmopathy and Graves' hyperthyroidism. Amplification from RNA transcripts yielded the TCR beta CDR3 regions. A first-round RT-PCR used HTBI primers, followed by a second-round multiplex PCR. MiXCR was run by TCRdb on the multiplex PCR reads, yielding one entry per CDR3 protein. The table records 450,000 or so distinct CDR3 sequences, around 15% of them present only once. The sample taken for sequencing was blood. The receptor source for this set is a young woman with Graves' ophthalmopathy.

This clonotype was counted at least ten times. The CDR3 protein is CASGLVGGYTF. CDR3 sequence (DNA): TGTGCTAGTGGTTTGGTAGGTGGCTACACCTTC. The genes are TRBV12-5 and TRBJ1-2; D is ambiguous. CDR1 is LGHNT, CDR2 FRNRAP, per germline. The germline V and J ends were trimmed by 0 bases and 7 bases, with 3 bases remaining between them. This CDR3 has 11 residues.

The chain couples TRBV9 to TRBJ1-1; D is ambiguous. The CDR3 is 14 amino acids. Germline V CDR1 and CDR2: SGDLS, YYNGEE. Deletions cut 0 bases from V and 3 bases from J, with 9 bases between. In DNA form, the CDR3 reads TGTGCCAGCAGCGTAGTGGGTACGGACACTGAAGCTTTCTTT. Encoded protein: CASSVVGTDTEAFF.

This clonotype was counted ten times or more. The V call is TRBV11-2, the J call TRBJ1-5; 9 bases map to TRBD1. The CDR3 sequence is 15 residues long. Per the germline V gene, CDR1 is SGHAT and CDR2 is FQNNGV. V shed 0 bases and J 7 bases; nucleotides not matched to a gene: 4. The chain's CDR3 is CASSLEGTGMQPQHF. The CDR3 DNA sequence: TGTGCCAGCAGCTTAGAAGGGACAGGGATGCAGCCCCAGCATTTT.

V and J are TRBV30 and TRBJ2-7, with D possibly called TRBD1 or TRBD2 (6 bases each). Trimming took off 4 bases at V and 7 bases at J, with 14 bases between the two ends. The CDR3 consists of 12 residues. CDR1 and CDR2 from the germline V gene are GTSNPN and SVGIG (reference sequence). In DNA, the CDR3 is TGTGCCTGGAACCGGGGGCGGTTGGAGCAGTACTTC. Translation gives CAWNRGRLEQYF.

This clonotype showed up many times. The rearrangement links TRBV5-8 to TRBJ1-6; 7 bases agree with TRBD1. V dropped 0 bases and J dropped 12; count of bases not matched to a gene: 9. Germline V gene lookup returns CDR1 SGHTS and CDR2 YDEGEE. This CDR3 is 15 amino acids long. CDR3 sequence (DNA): TGTGCCAGCAGCTTGGGCGACAGGGCGCTCCAACCCCTCCACTTT. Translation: CASSLGDRALQPLHF.

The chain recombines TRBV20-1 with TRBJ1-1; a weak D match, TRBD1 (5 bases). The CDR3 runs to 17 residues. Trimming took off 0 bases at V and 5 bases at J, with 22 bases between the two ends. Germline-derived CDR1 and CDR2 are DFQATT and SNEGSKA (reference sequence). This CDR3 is CSARDYMSGSRGTEAFF. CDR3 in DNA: TGCAGTGCTAGAGATTATATGAGTGGGTCCCGGGGGACTGAAGCTTTCTTT.

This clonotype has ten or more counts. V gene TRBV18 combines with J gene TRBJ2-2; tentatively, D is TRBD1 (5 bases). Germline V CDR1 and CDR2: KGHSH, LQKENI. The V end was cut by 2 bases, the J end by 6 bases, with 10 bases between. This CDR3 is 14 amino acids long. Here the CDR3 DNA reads TGTGCCAGCTCACCAGCCAGGGCGGCCGGGGAGCTGTTTTTT. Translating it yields CASSPARAAGELFF.

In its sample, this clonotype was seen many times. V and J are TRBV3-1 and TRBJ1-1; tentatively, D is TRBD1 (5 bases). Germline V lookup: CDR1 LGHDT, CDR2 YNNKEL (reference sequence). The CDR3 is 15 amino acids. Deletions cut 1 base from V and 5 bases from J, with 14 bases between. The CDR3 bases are TGTGCCAGCAGCCAAGTTCAGGGTGTTGGGACTGAAGCTTTCTTT. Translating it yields CASSQVQGVGTEAFF.

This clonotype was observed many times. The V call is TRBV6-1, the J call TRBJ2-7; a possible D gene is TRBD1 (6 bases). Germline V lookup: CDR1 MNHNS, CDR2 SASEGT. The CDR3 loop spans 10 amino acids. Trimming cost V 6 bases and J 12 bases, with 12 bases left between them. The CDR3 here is CASSQGHPYF. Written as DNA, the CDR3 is TGTGCCAGCAGCCAGGGACACCCGTACTTC.

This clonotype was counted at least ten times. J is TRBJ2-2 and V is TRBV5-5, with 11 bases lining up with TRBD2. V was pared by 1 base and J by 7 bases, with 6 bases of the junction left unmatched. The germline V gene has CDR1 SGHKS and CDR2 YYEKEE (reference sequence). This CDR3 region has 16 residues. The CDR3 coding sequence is TGTGCCAGCAGCTTGTCGGCTAGCGGGGGGAGCGGGGAGCTGTTTTTT. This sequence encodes CASSLSASGGSGELFF.

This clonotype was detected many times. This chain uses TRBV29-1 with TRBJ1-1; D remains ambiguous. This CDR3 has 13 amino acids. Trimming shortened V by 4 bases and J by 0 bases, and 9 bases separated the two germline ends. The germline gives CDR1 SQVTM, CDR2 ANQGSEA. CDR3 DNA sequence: TGCAGCGTTGTCCGAGGATTGAACACTGAAGCTTTCTTT. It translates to CSVVRGLNTEAFF.

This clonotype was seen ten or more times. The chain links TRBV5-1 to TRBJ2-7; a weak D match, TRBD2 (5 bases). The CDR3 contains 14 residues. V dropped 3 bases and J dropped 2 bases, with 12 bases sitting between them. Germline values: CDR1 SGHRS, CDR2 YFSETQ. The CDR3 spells CASSSSDWAYEQYF. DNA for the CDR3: TGCGCCAGCAGCTCCTCGGACTGGGCCTACGAGCAGTACTTC.

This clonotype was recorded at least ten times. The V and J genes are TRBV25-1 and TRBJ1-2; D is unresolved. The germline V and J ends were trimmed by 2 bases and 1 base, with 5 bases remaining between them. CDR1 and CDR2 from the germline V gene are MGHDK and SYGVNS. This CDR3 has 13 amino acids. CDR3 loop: CASSEMDNYGYTF. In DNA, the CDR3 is TGTGCCAGCAGTGAAATGGATAACTATGGCTACACCTTC.

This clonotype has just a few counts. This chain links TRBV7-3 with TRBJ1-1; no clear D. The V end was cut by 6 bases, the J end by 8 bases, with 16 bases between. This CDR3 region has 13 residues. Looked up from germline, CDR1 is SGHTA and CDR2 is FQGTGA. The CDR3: CASRPAADQEAFF. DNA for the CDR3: TGTGCCAGCAGACCGGCGGCGGATCAAGAAGCTTTCTTT.

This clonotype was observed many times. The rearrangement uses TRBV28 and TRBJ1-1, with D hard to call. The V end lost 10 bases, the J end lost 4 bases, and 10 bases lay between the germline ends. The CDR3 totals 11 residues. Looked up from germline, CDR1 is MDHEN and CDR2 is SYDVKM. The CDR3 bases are TGTGCCACCTCAACTGGCACTGAAGCTTTCTTT. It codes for CATSTGTEAFF.

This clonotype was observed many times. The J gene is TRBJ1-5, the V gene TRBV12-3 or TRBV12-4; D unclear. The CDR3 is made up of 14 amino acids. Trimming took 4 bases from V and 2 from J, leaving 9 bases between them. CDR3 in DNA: TGTGCCAGCAGTTCAGGAGCTCGCAATCAGCCCCAGCATTTT. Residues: CASSSGARNQPQHF.

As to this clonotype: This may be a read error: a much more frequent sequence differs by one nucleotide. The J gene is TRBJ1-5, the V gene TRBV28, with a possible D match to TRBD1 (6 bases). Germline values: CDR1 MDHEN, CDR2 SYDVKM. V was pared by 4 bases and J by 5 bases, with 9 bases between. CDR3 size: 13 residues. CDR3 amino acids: CASSSGAHQPQHF. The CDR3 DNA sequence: TGTGCCAGCAGTTCGGGGGCGCATCAGCCCCAGCATTTT.

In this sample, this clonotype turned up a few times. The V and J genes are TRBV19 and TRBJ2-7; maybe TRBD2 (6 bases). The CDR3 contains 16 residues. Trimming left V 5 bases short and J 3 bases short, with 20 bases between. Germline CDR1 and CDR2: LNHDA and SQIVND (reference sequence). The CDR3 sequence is CASSSGPGDSYYEQYF. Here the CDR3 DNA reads TGTGCCAGTAGTTCCGGGCCCGGGGACTCATACTACGAGCAGTACTTC.

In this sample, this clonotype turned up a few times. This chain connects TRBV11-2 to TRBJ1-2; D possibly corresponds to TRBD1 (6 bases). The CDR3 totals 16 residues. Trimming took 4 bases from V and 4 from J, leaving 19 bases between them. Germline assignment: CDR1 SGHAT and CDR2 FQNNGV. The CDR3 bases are TGTGCCAGCAGCTCTCTAACGGGACACCTCAGCTATGGCTACACCTTC. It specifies CASSSLTGHLSYGYTF.

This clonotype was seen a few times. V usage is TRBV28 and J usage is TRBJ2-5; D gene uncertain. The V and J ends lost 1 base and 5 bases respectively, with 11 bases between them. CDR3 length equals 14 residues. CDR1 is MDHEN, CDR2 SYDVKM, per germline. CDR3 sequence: CASSLLPAGETQYF. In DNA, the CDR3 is TGTGCCAGCAGTTTATTACCCGCCGGTGAGACCCAGTACTTC.

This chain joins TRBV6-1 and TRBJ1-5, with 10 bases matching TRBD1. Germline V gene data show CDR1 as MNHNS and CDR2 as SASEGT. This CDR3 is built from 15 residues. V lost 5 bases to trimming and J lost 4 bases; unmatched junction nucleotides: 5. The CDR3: CASSPLDRGNQPQHF. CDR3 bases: TGTGCCAGCAGTCCCCTGGACAGGGGGAATCAGCCCCAGCATTTT.

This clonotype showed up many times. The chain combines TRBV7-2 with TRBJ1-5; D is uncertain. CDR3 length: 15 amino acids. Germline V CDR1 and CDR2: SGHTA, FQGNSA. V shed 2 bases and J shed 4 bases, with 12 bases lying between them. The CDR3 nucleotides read TGTGCCAGCAGCTTAAGGGTTTCCCGTAATCAGCCCCAGCATTTT. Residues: CASSLRVSRNQPQHF.

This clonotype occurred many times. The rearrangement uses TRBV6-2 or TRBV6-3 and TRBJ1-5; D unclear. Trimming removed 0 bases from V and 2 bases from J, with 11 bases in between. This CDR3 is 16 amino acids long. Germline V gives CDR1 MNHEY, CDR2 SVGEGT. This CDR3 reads CASSYSEGRGNQPQHF. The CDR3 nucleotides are TGTGCCAGCAGTTACTCGGAGGGCAGAGGCAATCAGCCCCAGCATTTT.

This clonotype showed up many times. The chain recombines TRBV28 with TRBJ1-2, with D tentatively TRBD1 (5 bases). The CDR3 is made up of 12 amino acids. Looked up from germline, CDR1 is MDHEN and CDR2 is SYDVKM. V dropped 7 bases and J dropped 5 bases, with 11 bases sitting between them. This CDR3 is CASTQGLYGYTF. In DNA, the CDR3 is TGTGCCAGCACCCAGGGTCTGTATGGCTACACCTTC.

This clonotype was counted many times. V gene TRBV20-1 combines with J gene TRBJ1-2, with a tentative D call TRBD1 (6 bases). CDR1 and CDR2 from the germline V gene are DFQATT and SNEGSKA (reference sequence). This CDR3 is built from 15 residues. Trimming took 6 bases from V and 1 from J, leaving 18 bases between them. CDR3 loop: CSALRTVPLNYGYTF. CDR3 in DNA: TGCAGTGCCCTTCGGACAGTCCCTCTTAACTATGGCTACACCTTC.